The 19 T cell receptor beta chains given below trace back to one sample, sequenced in a study of T-cell memory formation after mild COVID-19. TCRdb passed the 5' RACE reads through MiXCR, listing each CDR3 protein once. The repertoire consists of 150,000 or so distinct CDR3 sequences, with under 14% occurring once and the leading ten covering approximately 4%. Sequencing was carried out using PBMCs or a T cell subset sorted from them (not recorded which). All receptors come from a man in his late teens or twenties who had mild COVID-19 (a few samples of this study predate the infection). Cell type and time point are not known.

This clonotype was counted many times. The chain couples TRBV7-6 to TRBJ2-5; 8 positions match TRBD1. Germline values: CDR1 SGHVS, CDR2 FNYEAQ. The length of the CDR3 is 15 residues. With V trimmed by 4 bases and J by 5 bases, 9 bases remained unmatched. The CDR3 protein is CASSSDRGQGETQYF. CDR3 nucleotides: TGTGCCAGCAGCTCCGACAGGGGACAAGGGGAGACCCAGTACTTC.

Only a few counts were recorded for this clonotype. The CDR3 DNA is TGTGCCAGCAGTTTACCTCAATCCGAGCAGTACTTC. Encoded protein: CASSLPQSEQYF. The chain is built from TRBV6-2 or TRBV6-3 and TRBJ2-7; D is ambiguous. Germline CDR1 reads MNHEY; CDR2 reads SVGEGT. This CDR3 region has 12 residues. Trimming removed 4 bases from V and 6 bases from J, with 10 bases in between.

The chain is built from TRBV7-9 and TRBJ2-7, with a possible D match to TRBD2 (5 bases). Per the germline V gene, CDR1 is SEHNR and CDR2 is FQNEAQ (reference sequence). This CDR3 region has 17 residues. Deletions cut 1 base from V and 2 bases from J, with 18 bases between. Written as DNA, the CDR3 is TGTGCCAGCAGCTTAGTCCCCCGAGGGATTTCCCCCTACGAGCAGTACTTC. Its translation is CASSLVPRGISPYEQYF.

V usage is TRBV19 and J usage is TRBJ1-5, with D unresolved. The length of the CDR3 is 13 residues. Germline values: CDR1 LNHDA, CDR2 SQIVND (reference sequence). Trimming shortened V by 0 bases and J by 7 bases, and 7 bases separated the two germline ends. The CDR3 here is CASSIEGRQPQHF. The CDR3 nucleotides are TGTGCCAGTAGTATAGAGGGCAGACAGCCCCAGCATTTT. The full variable domain, its missing parts supplied by reference TRBV19 and TRBJ1-5, is DGGITQSPKYLFRKEGQNVTLSCEQNLNHDAMYWYRQDPGQGLRLIYYSQIVNDFQKGDIAEGYSVSREKKESFPLTVTSAQKNPTAFYLCASSIEGRQPQHFGDGTRLSIL.

This clonotype came up a few times. V is TRBV2 and J is TRBJ2-2; D is uncertain. This CDR3 contains 15 residues. CDR1 is SNHLY, CDR2 FYNNEI, per germline. Trimming removed 5 bases at V and 0 bases at J, with 10 bases between. The CDR3: CASSQMKTNTGELFF. The CDR3 DNA follows: TGTGCCAGCAGTCAAATGAAAACGAACACCGGGGAGCTGTTTTTT. The whole variable domain, filled in from reference TRBV2 and TRBJ2-2, reads EPEVTQTPSHQVTQMGQEVILRCVPISNHLYFYWYRQILGQKVEFLVSFYNNEISEKSEIFDDQFSVERPDGSNFTLKIRSTKLEDSAMYFCASSQMKTNTGELFFGEGSRLTVL.

This clonotype has only a few counts. The V gene is TRBV5-1, the J gene TRBJ1-1, with 9 positions matching TRBD1. V was pared by 4 bases and J by 12 bases, with 10 bases of the junction left unmatched. This CDR3 contains 13 residues. CDR1 and CDR2 (germline): SGHRS, YFSETQ. The CDR3: CASSTGQGKNSFF. For the CDR3, the DNA is TGCGCCAGCAGCACAGGACAGGGGAAAAATTCTTTCTTT.

V is TRBV6-2 or TRBV6-3 and J is TRBJ1-2, with D unclear. Per the germline V gene, CDR1 is MNHEY and CDR2 is SVGEGT. V gave up 2 bases and J gave up 1 base, with 5 bases separating them. The CDR3 is 13 residues long. CDR3 in DNA: TGTGCCAGCAGTTACCGAGTTAACTATGGCTACACCTTC. Protein sequence: CASSYRVNYGYTF.

There are a few counts of this clonotype. This chain uses TRBV5-1 with TRBJ2-3, with 8 bases that match TRBD2. Germline-derived CDR1 and CDR2 are SGHRS and YFSETQ. With V trimmed by 0 bases and J by 10 bases, 16 bases remained unmatched. This CDR3 has 17 amino acids. The CDR3 sequence: CASSLESSGGTGEAQYF. The CDR3 bases are TGCGCCAGCAGCTTGGAGTCCAGCGGGGGAACTGGGGAGGCGCAGTATTTT. The complete variable domain, with remaining parts taken from reference TRBV5-1 and TRBJ2-3, reads KAGVTQTPRYLIKTRGQQVTLSCSPISGHRSVSWYQQTPGQGLQFLFEYFSETQRNKGNFPGRFSGRQFSNSRSEMNVSTLELGDSALYLCASSLESSGGTGEAQYFGPGTRLTVL.

This sequence joins TRBV7-3 and TRBJ2-1; 10 positions match TRBD2. Trimming removed 1 base from V and 3 bases from J; junction bases left unmatched: 6. The CDR3 length is 17 residues. Germline V gene lookup returns CDR1 SGHTA and CDR2 FQGTGA. In DNA form, the CDR3 reads TGTGCCAGCAGCTTAAGCCCCATAGCGGGGGGCTACAATGAGCAGTTCTTC. Protein product: CASSLSPIAGGYNEQFF.

This clonotype was seen a few times. This chain connects TRBV29-1 to TRBJ1-1; no clear D. Germline assignment: CDR1 SQVTM and CDR2 ANQGSEA. Deletions cut 4 bases from V and 1 base from J, with 7 bases between. The CDR3 is made up of 12 amino acids. CDR3 sequence: CSVAHRNTEAFF. DNA for the CDR3: TGCAGCGTTGCCCACAGGAACACTGAAGCTTTCTTT.

This clonotype was seen a few times. The rearrangement uses TRBV7-9 and TRBJ1-4; possibly TRBD1 for D (5 bases). V was clipped by 5 bases and J by 3 bases, with 13 bases between them. Per the germline V gene, CDR1 is SEHNR and CDR2 is FQNEAQ (reference sequence). The CDR3 loop spans 15 amino acids. The CDR3: CASSQAGLSNEKLFF. The CDR3 DNA reads as TGTGCCAGCAGCCAAGCAGGGTTGTCTAATGAAAAACTGTTTTTT.

This chain joins TRBV11-2 and TRBJ1-1; perhaps TRBD1 as D (5 bases). The CDR3 is 16 amino acids. CDR1 is SGHAT, CDR2 FQNNGV, per germline. V was cut by 2 bases and J by 5 bases, with 18 bases left in between. As DNA, the CDR3 is TGTGCCAGCAGCTTAAATTCGATTCAGGGAGGAACTGAAGCTTTCTTT. Protein: CASSLNSIQGGTEAFF. Full variable domain (rest looked up from reference TRBV11-2 and TRBJ1-1): EAGVAQSPRYKIIEKRQSVAFWCNPISGHATLYWYQQILGQGPKLLIQFQNNGVVDDSQLPKDRFSAERLKGVDSTLKIQPAKLEDSAVYLCASSLNSIQGGTEAFFGQGTRLTVV.

This clonotype was recorded at least ten times. V gene TRBV5-1 combines with J gene TRBJ1-3; D remains unclear. The CDR3 spans 13 residues. Trimming removed 5 bases at V and 8 bases at J, with 14 bases between. Germline CDR1 SGHRS, CDR2 YFSETQ. CDR3 sequence (DNA): TGCGCCAGCAGGCTCGCCCCGGGCGACACCATATATTTT. Its protein product is CASRLAPGDTIYF.

The V and J genes are TRBV5-1 and TRBJ2-1; 11 bases are shared with TRBD2. The ends lost 3 bases at V and 7 bases at J; junction bases unmatched: 6. In germline, CDR1 is SGHRS, CDR2 YFSETQ. This CDR3 contains 15 residues. This CDR3 reads CASSSLTSGVNEQFF. The DNA of the CDR3 is TGCGCCAGCAGCTCGCTGACTAGCGGGGTTAATGAGCAGTTCTTC. Full variable domain (remainder filled in from reference TRBV5-1 and TRBJ2-1): KAGVTQTPRYLIKTRGQQVTLSCSPISGHRSVSWYQQTPGQGLQFLFEYFSETQRNKGNFPGRFSGRQFSNSRSEMNVSTLELGDSALYLCASSSLTSGVNEQFFGPGTRLTVL.

The chain combines TRBV7-9 with TRBJ2-5; D uncertain. The CDR3 runs to 15 residues. Germline assignment: CDR1 SEHNR and CDR2 FQNEAQ (reference sequence). V was trimmed by 5 bases and J by 1 base, leaving 14 bases between them. The CDR3 protein is CASSAAVGRQETQYF. In DNA form, the CDR3 reads TGTGCCAGCAGCGCGGCGGTAGGCCGCCAAGAGACCCAGTACTTC. Drawing the rest from reference TRBV7-9 and TRBJ2-5, the complete variable domain is DTGVSQNPRHKITKRGQNVTFRCDPISEHNRLYWYRQTLGQGPEFLTYFQNEAQLEKSRLLSDRFSAERPKGSFSTLEIQRTEQGDSAMYLCASSAAVGRQETQYFGPGTRLLVL.

This clonotype was picked up many times. The chain combines TRBV3-1 with TRBJ2-3, with 8 positions matching TRBD1. Germline V CDR1 and CDR2: LGHDT, YNNKEL (reference sequence). Losses at the gene ends were 5 bases for V and 1 base for J; bases not matched to a gene: 2. There are 14 residues in the CDR3. The CDR3 here is CASSRDRRTDTQYF. The CDR3 DNA sequence: TGTGCCAGCAGCAGGGACAGGCGCACAGATACGCAGTATTTT.

There are a few counts of this clonotype. The chain links TRBV11-2 to TRBJ1-1; 7 nucleotides align to TRBD1. The V gene end was trimmed by 6 bases and the J gene end by 5 bases; junction bases not matched to a gene: 3. CDR3 length: 12 amino acids. The germline CDR1 and CDR2 sequences are SGHAT and FQNNGV. CDR3 region: CASRKQGTEAFF. The CDR3 DNA reads as TGTGCCAGCAGAAAACAGGGGACTGAAGCTTTCTTT.

This chain joins TRBV7-6 and TRBJ1-4; D possibly corresponds to TRBD1 (6 bases). Germline lookup yields CDR1 SGHVS and CDR2 FNYEAQ. The length of the CDR3 is 12 residues. Trimming cost V 5 bases and J 8 bases, with 9 bases left between them. CDR3: CASSQRGEKLFF. The DNA for the CDR3 is TGTGCCAGCAGCCAGAGGGGGGAAAAACTGTTTTTT.

The gene calls are TRBV4-1 and TRBJ2-2, with 10 bases identical to TRBD2. The junction had 5 bases not matched to a gene; V was cut back by 4 bases and J by 6 bases. The CDR3 runs 15 residues. Germline-derived CDR1 and CDR2 are MGHRA and YSYEKL. The CDR3 loop is CASSPLAGSPGELFF. The CDR3 bases are TGCGCCAGCAGCCCACTAGCGGGGAGTCCCGGGGAGCTGTTTTTT.